The T cell receptor beta chain under discussion was sequenced for a study of cytomegalovirus exposure and HLA in healthy donors. The primer mix had 60 Vbeta and 13 Jbeta primers. Data came from immunoSEQ multiplex PCR; TCRdb stores just in-frame clones and leaves some out. The table has over 150,000 clones, around 80% seen once. Germline V gene sequence: CDR1 MNHEY, CDR2 SVGAGI. This CDR3 contains 15 residues. The ends were cut back, 0 bases at V and 7 bases at J, with 13 bases in the middle. Study findings and constraints: When a later analysis compared HLA-associated TCR beta chains with equally common others, the HLA-associated chains turned out to be more clonally expanded and to have lower generation probabilities. Specificity for CMV antigens was confirmed in vitro for a few of the CMV-associated chains.

This clone has a single count. No antigen is known for it. The specimen sequenced was PBMCs. The V call is TRBV6-5, the J call TRBJ2-1; weak D call: TRBD1 (5 bases). The receptor was derived from a woman aged 45-60 years in good health and CMV-seropositive. The CDR3: CASSYSRAGRNEQFF. CDR3 DNA sequence: TGTGCCAGCAGTTACTCCCGCGCAGGGCGTAATGAGCAGTTCTTC.